This TCR beta chain was found in a study of cytomegalovirus exposure and HLA in healthy donors. Findings and caveats of the study: One variant, a missense change in DCLRE1C, was linked in a later analysis to TCR beta V- and J-gene trimming.

Regarding this clone: Its cognate antigen is unknown.

Trimming took 0 bases from V and 10 from J, leaving 13 bases between them. Per the germline V gene, CDR1 is LGHNA and CDR2 is YNFKEQ. This CDR3 spans 15 amino acids. 60 Vbeta and 13 Jbeta primers were used in PCR. Only in-frame clones appear in the TCRdb table, and some are missing; sequencing was by immunoSEQ multiplex PCR. The sample carries about 100,000 clones, over 65% recorded once. The source is a woman aged 60-70 years in good health and CMV-seronegative. The V and J genes are TRBV4-2 and TRBJ1-6; D is uncertain. Sequenced input: PBMCs. CDR3 nucleotide sequence: TGTGCCAGCAGCCAAGATCCCGCCCAGACATCACCCCTCCACTTT. It codes for CASSQDPAQTSPLHF.